Sequencing of this TCR beta chain was carried out in a study of blood T cell repertoires in COVID-19. The protocol was immunoSEQ multiplex PCR, while the TCRdb copy is restricted to in-frame clones and leaves out a portion. The table lists 370,000 or so clones, approximately 77% of them singletons. V gave up 3 bases and J gave up 0 bases; unmatched junction bases: 17. Per germline, CDR1 KGHSH and CDR2 LQKENI. The CDR3 is 20 amino acids. V and J are TRBV18 and TRBJ2-7, with 10 bases fitting TRBD1. The source of this sequence is a human donor with acute or convalescent COVID-19. The donor label of this sample is uncertain. Material: peripheral blood. CDR3 nucleotide sequence: TGTGCCAGCTCACCTTCCGCTCGGGACAGGGGCTTAACTTACTCCTACGAGCAGTACTTC. Its protein is CASSPSARDRGLTYSYEQYF.